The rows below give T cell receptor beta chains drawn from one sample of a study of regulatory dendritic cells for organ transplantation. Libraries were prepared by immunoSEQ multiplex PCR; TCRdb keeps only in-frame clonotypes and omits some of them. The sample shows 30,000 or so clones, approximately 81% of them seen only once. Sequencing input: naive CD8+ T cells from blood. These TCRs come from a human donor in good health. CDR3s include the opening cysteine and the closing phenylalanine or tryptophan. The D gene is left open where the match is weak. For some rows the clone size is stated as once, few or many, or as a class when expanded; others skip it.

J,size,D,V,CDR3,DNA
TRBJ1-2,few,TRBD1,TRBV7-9,CASSPPRGNYGYTF,TGTGCCAGCAGCCCCCCCAGGGGGAACTATGGCTACACCTTC
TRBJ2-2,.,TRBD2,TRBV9,CASSRGSGGAGLVTGELFF,TGTGCCAGCAGCCGTGGGTCGGGGGGGGCAGGCCTCGTCACCGGGGAGCTGTTTTTT
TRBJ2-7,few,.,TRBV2,CASSGAISYEQYF,TGTGCCAGCAGTGGAGCCATCTCCTACGAGCAGTACTTC
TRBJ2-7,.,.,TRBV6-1,CASSEVRAQYEQYF,TGTGCCAGCAGTGAAGTGAGGGCCCAATACGAGCAGTACTTC
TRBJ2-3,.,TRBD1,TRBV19,CASSGWDRGTDTQYF,TGTGCCAGTAGTGGTTGGGACAGGGGAACAGATACGCAGTATTTT
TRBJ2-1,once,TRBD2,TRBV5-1,CASSGLDNEQFF,TGCGCCAGCTCGGGACTAGACAATGAGCAGTTCTTC
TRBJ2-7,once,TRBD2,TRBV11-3,CASSSRTSGDVYEQYF,TGTGCCAGCAGCTCCCGGACTAGCGGGGATGTCTACGAGCAGTACTTC
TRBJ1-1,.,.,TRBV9,CASSAGGGYTEAFF,TGTGCCAGCAGCGCGGGGGGCGGGTACACTGAAGCTTTCTTT
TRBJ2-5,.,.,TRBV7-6,CASSPLADLYQETQYF,TGTGCCAGCAGCCCCTTAGCGGACTTGTACCAAGAGACCCAGTACTTC
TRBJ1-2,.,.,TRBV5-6,CASSLFTGRGYGYTF,TGTGCCAGCAGCTTGTTTACGGGGAGAGGGTATGGCTACACCTTC
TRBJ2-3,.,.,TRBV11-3,CASRLRGDTQYF,TGTGCCAGCAGGCTTCGGGGAGATACGCAGTATTTT
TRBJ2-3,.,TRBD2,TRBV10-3,CAISETGLAGAGDTQYF,TGTGCCATCAGTGAGACGGGACTAGCGGGGGCTGGAGATACGCAGTATTTT
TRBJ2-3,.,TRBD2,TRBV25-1,CASSDLAGGSTDTQYF,TGTGCCAGCAGTGATTTAGCGGGGGGCAGCACAGATACGCAGTATTTT
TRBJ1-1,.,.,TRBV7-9,CASSLGGEAFF,TGTGCCAGCAGCTTGGGGGGGGAGGCTTTCTTT
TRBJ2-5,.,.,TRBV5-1,CASSSIGRGQETQYF,TGCGCCAGCAGCTCAATTGGACGGGGCCAAGAGACCCAGTACTTC
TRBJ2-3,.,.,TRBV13,CASSLRTVTDTQYF,TGTGCCAGCAGCCTGAGGACTGTCACAGATACGCAGTATTTT
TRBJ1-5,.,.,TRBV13,CASSLGQGGNQPQHF,TGTGCCAGCAGCTTAGGGCAGGGAGGTAATCAGCCCCAGCATTTT
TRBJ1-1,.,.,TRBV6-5,CASTIGRGNTEAFF,TGTGCCAGCACCATTGGACGGGGGAACACTGAAGCTTTCTTT
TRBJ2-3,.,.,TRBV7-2,CASSLGPYTDTQYF,TGTGCCAGCAGCTTGGGCCCCTACACAGATACGCAGTATTTT
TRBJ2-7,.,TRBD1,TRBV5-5,CASSLDSGQGFYEQYF,TGTGCCAGCAGCTTGGATTCGGGACAGGGGTTCTACGAGCAGTACTTC
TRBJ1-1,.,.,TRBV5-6,CASSSGATEAFF,TGTGCCAGCAGCTCAGGGGCTACTGAAGCTTTCTTT
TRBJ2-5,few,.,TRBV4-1,CASSPRPDRPETQYF,TGCGCCAGCAGCCCCCGACCTGACAGACCGGAGACCCAGTACTTC